This T cell receptor beta chain was identified during a study of cytotoxic CD8 clonotypes in ibrutinib-treated CLL. Overall study context: Enrolment comprised 10 to 11 relapsed/refractory and roughly 15 treatment-naive patients; under 18 were IGHV unmutated. Response sampling came at median approximately a year of treatment, ranging roughly 6 to 36 months.

Sequencing was designed to attain a depth spanning 1 in 200,000 to 1 in 1 million T cells. This table comes from immunoSEQ multiplex PCR, and its TCRdb copy is limited to in-frame clones, with some not included. This sample has 270,000 or so clones, with roughly three quarters found just once. This clone was found once. Germline V gene lookup returns CDR1 SGHRS and CDR2 YFSETQ. V was cut by 1 base and J by 7 bases, with 12 bases left in between. The CDR3 spans 14 residues. Sequenced material: PBMCs, taken at disease progression, from a patient treated with ibrutinib. The TCR originated in a human donor with chronic lymphocytic leukemia. V usage is TRBV5-1 and J usage is TRBJ1-5, with D possibly being TRBD1 (5 bases). CDR3 nucleotide sequence: TGCGCCAGCAGCTTGTATGGGAGGGGACAGCCCCAGCATTTT. This sequence encodes CASSLYGRGQPQHF.